This TCR beta chain was captured by sequencing in a study of T cell responses to AZD1222 COVID-19 vaccine. General observations from the study: Mostly white British, mostly female donors; authors suggested clonal diversity may be underestimated. Sampled repertoires all dated from after the peak T cell response. Targeting of unmutated variant regions was reportedly seen in nearly half of spike-specific TCRs.

Libraries were prepared by immunoSEQ multiplex PCR; TCRdb keeps only in-frame clonotypes and omits some of them. The sample holds 150,000 to 200,000 clones; approximately 91% are singletons and the top ten take around 3.7%. The CDR3 is 14 amino acids. Germline assignment: CDR1 MNHNY and CDR2 SVGAGI (reference sequence). V was trimmed by 6 bases and J by 7 bases, leaving 16 bases between them. For this clone: Its specificity is unknown.

Sequencing was performed on peripheral blood, taken 28 days after the second AZD1222 dose. The chain is built from TRBV6-6 and TRBJ2-1; D not resolved. This TCR came from an adult who received the AZD1222 COVID-19 vaccine. CDR3 in amino acids: CASSPPSGINEQFF. CDR3 nucleotides: TGTGCCAGCAGCCCCCCATCCGGTATAAATGAGCAGTTCTTC.